Reported below is one TCR beta chain. Authors' processing steps: Using reference gene primer amplification, nucleated cell counts were estimated. The repertoire was sequenced with immunoSEQ multiplex PCR; TCRdb's copy has only in-frame clones and lacks some. V, J and clone size are those of that table, while D and trimming were read from the DNA. The sample has 90,000 to 130,000 clones, 76% seen once; the top ten hold 3% to 4%. The entry originates in a study of blood T cell repertoires in COVID-19. Across the study: Sites across the United States, Italy and Spain contributed samples from acute and convalescent COVID-19. PBMCs, B-cell-depleted T cells, or T cells provided the cDNA or gDNA that made up the material.

This CDR3 contains 13 residues. In germline, CDR1 is LGHDT, CDR2 YNNKEL (reference sequence). Trimming pared 4 bases from V and 3 bases from J, leaving 10 bases between. This receptor was identified in a woman older than 75 with acute or convalescent COVID-19. The sequencing sample was made of peripheral blood. This rearrangement joins TRBV3-1 (or the pseudogene TRBV3-2) to TRBJ2-7, with D perhaps TRBD2 (5 bases). CDR3 protein: CASSLGILYEQYF. CDR3 sequence (DNA): TGTGCCAGCAGCCTCGGGATCCTCTACGAGCAGTACTTC.